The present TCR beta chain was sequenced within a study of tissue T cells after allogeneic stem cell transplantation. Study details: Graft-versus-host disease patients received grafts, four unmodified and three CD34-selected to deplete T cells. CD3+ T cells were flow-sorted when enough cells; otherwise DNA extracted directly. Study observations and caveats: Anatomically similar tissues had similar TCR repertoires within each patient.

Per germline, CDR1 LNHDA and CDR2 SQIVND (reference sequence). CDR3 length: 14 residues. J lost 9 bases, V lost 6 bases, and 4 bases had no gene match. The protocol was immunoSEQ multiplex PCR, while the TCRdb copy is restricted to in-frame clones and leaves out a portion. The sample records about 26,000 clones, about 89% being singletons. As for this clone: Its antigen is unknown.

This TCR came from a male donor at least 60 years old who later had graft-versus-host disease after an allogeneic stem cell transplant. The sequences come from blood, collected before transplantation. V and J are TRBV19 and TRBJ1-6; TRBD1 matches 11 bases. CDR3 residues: CASSRDRGFSPLHF. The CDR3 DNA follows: TGTGCCAGTAGCAGGGACAGGGGGTTTTCACCCCTCCACTTT.